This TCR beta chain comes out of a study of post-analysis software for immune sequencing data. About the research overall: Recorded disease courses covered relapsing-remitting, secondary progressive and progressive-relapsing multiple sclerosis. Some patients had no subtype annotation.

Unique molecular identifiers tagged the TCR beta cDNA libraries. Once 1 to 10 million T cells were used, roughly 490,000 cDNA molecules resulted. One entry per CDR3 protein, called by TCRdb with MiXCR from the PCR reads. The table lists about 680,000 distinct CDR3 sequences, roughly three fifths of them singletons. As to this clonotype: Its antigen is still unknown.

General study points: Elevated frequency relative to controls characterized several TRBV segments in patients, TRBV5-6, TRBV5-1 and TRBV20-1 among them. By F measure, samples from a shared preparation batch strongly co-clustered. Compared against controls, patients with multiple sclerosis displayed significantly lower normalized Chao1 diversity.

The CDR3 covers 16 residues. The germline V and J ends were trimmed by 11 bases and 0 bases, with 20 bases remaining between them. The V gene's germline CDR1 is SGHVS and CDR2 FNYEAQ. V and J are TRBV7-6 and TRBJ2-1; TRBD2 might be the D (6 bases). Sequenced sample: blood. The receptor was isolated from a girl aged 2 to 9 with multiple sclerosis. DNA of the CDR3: TGTGCCGTCCTCGACGGCGGGGACTCCTCCTACAATGAGCAGTTCTTC. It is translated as CAVLDGGDSSYNEQFF. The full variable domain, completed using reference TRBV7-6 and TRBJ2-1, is GAGVSQSPRYKVTKRGQDVALRCDPISGHVSLYWYRQALGQGPEFLTYFNYEAQQDKSGLPNDRFSAERPEGSISTLTIQRTEQRDSAMYRCAVLDGGDSSYNEQFFGPGTRLTVL.